This TCR beta chain is drawn from a study of graft-versus-host responses after intestinal transplantation. Overall study: Transplant types were multivisceral, liver-intestinal, or isolated intestinal. Study results and limitations: GvH clones detected in recipient marrow included some appearing first in ileum or blood.

The assay was immunoSEQ multiplex PCR, and TCRdb's table has in-frame clones only and misses some. Of 45,000 or so clones listed, 90% to 95% are singletons. Concerning this clone: Antigen: not known.

Trimming pared 3 bases from V and 7 bases from J, leaving 10 bases between. The CDR3 covers 13 residues. CDR1 is LNHDA and CDR2 is SQIVND in the germline V gene (reference sequence). The sample was PBMCs, taken 524 days after transplant. The chain combines TRBV19 with TRBJ2-1; D remains ambiguous. The origin of this receptor is a human patient who received an intestinal transplant, so some T cells may come from the graft donor. The CDR3 protein is CASSIVGVNEQFF. The CDR3 nucleotides read TGTGCCAGTAGTATCGTTGGGGTGAATGAGCAGTTCTTC.